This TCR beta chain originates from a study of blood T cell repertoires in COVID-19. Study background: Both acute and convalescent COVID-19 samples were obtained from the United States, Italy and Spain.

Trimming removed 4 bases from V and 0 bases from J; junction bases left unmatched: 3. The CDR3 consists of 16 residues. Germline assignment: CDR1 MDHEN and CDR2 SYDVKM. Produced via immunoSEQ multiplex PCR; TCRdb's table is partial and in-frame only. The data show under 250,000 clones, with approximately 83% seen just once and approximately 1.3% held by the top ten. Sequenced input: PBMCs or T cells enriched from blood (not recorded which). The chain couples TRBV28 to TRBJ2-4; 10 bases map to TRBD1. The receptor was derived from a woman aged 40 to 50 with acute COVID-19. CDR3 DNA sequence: TGTGCCAGCAGTTCGACAGGGGGCCTAGCCAAAAACATTCAGTACTTC. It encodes CASSSTGGLAKNIQYF.